The clone carrying this TCR beta chain was seen more than once but under ten times. The antigen is undetermined. This entry is derived from a study of blood T cells in healthy people across ages. Study-level points and caveats: Among T cells, TCR beta diversity per million cells dropped roughly linearly as age rose.

A second 7 to 11 cycle PCR used barcoded and J-beta primers. TCRdb re-derived calls from the 5' RACE reads in MiXCR, one entry per CDR3 protein. The sample contains about 1.8 million distinct CDR3 sequences, approximately 50% of which appear only once. The clonotype comes from a middle-aged woman in good health. The sequenced sample consisted of blood.

CDR3 sequence: CASRGQDYNEQFF. The DNA for the CDR3 is TGCGCCAGCAGGGGACAGGACTACAATGAGCAGTTCTTC. The chain uses TRBV5-1 and TRBJ2-1; 8 bases agree with TRBD1. With V trimmed by 5 bases and J by 3 bases, 1 base remained unmatched. The CDR3 sequence is 13 residues long. The germline V gene encodes CDR1 SGHRS and CDR2 YFSETQ.